One and the same sample provided the 10 T cell receptor beta chains below, sequenced in a study of blood T cells in healthy people across ages (dated by TCRdb to the mid-2010s). The library was produced with 5' RACE. Instrument used: Illumina HiSeq 2500. The second PCR ran for roughly 7 to 12 cycles and used a J-beta primer mix along with a sample-barcoded 5' primer. TCRdb reprocessing: public reads trimmed at Q25 with fastp, clones called with MiXCR, in-frame beta chains kept. Entries that share a CDR3 protein sequence are merged under the most common genes and DNA. This sample lists about 780,000 distinct CDR3 sequences; more than 35% were detected once. The ten largest clones capture about a sixth of the sample. The sample taken for sequencing was blood. Every receptor here comes from a man older than 75 in good health.

This clonotype was seen at least ten times. The J gene is TRBJ2-7, the V gene TRBV7-3; D remains unclear. Trimming took 2 bases from V and 0 from J, leaving 8 bases between them. The CDR3 covers 14 residues. Germline-derived CDR1 and CDR2 are SGHTA and FQGTGA. The CDR3, as DNA: TGTGCCAGCAGCTTAGGTCCGACCTCCTACGAGCAGTACTTC. It yields the protein CASSLGPTSYEQYF.

V and J are TRBV9 and TRBJ2-5; TRBD1 is a possible D gene (6 bases). Trimming stripped 7 bases from V and 3 bases from J, with 16 bases between. The CDR3 sequence is 14 residues long. Per the germline V gene, CDR1 is SGDLS and CDR2 is YYNGEE. This CDR3 reads CASGARTAEETQYF. CDR3 in DNA: TGTGCCAGCGGCGCCCGGACAGCCGAAGAGACCCAGTACTTC.

The rearrangement joins TRBV28 to TRBJ2-4; the D gene is possibly TRBD1 (5 bases). Germline loops: CDR1 MDHEN, CDR2 SYDVKM. V lost 5 bases and J 0 bases, leaving 14 bases between the germline ends. The CDR3 consists of 16 residues. The CDR3, as DNA: TGTGCCAGCAGTCCGACAGAGATCCTAGCCAAAAACATTCAGTACTTC. It codes for CASSPTEILAKNIQYF.

This clonotype has a handful of counts. The V call is TRBV5-1, the J call TRBJ2-3; 8 nucleotides align to TRBD2. This CDR3 contains 15 residues. Per germline, CDR1 SGHRS and CDR2 YFSETQ. The V and J ends lost 3 bases and 1 base, in that order; junction bases with no gene match: 4. The CDR3 reads CASSSTTSGTDTQYF. CDR3 sequence (DNA): TGCGCCAGCAGCTCGACGACTAGCGGCACAGATACGCAGTATTTT.

This clonotype was counted only a few times. Given a much more abundant clone one base away, this may be a read error. The rearrangement joins TRBV5-1 to TRBJ1-4; D remains unclear. The germline V gene encodes CDR1 SGHRS and CDR2 YFSETQ. The CDR3 sequence is 13 residues long. The DNA of the CDR3 is TGCGCCAGCAGACAGAAACCGAATGAAGAACTGTTTTTT. This codes for CASRQKPNEELFF.

The J gene is TRBJ1-2, the V gene TRBV10-3; 7 bases match TRBD1. Germline CDR1 reads ENHRY; CDR2 reads SYGVKD. Trimming took 4 bases from V and 6 from J; bases not matched to a gene: 5. The CDR3 is 13 amino acids. The CDR3 DNA sequence: TGTGCCATCAGTGGAGGGGGCTTCAATGGCTACACCTTC. Its translation is CAISGGGFNGYTF.

Comments on this clonotype: Being one base from a much bigger clone, this may be a read error. The rearrangement joins TRBV7-2 to TRBJ2-1, with D possibly being TRBD1 (5 bases). This CDR3 has 13 residues. Trimming removed 5 bases at V and 10 bases at J, with 15 bases between. Germline V lookup: CDR1 SGHTA, CDR2 FQGNSA. In DNA form, the CDR3 reads TGTGCCAGCAGCCAGGGAAACCGCTACGAGCAGTTCTTC. The encoded protein is CASSQGNRYEQFF.

V is TRBV6-2 or TRBV6-3 and J is TRBJ2-1; the D gene is possibly TRBD2 (5 bases). Germline lookup yields CDR1 MNHEY and CDR2 SVGEGT. The CDR3 runs 14 residues. The V end lost 8 bases, the J end lost 6 bases, and 17 bases lay between the germline ends. The CDR3 bases are TGTGCCAGCGGTGGCGGGCAGCTCCGCAATGAGCAGTTCTTC. This gives the protein CASGGGQLRNEQFF.

A few counts support this clonotype. This chain links TRBV21-1 with TRBJ2-3; the table calls TRBD2, which could not be checked here. TRBV21-1 constitutes a pseudogene. CDR3 length: 19 amino acids. CDR3 loop: CASSKCPGAGGGSTDTQYF. CDR3 nucleotides: TGTGCCAGCAGCAAATGCCCTGGGGCGGGAGGGGGATCAACAGATACGCAGTATTTT.

In this sample, this clonotype turned up many times. The chain uses TRBV28 and TRBJ2-3; maybe TRBD2 (5 bases). Germline V gives CDR1 MDHEN, CDR2 SYDVKM. V lost 7 bases to trimming and J lost 6 bases, with 20 bases between them. The CDR3 covers 15 residues. The CDR3 DNA sequence: TGTGCCAGCACGTTGACGCCGGGGTCCCAGGATACGCAGTATTTT. Translation gives CASTLTPGSQDTQYF.